The clone carrying this TCR beta chain has a count of ten or more. Its antigen is as yet unknown. V shed 5 bases and J shed 0 bases, with 8 bases lying between them. From germline, CDR1 is SGHTA and CDR2 FQGNSA. This CDR3 comprises 14 residues. This specimen comes from a study of neurological immune-mediated disorders. Study-wide results and caveats: Whereas HTLV-1-associated myelopathy showed the most TCR clonal expansion, multiple sclerosis showed the least, with levels below those of healthy controls. CDR3 amino acid sequences found in expanded clones were never shared across subjects, suggesting private repertoires in all groups.

Every sequencing run gave over 180 million TCR-beta sequences, taken from 15-18 subjects. TCRdb fed the 5' RACE reads into MiXCR, producing one record per CDR3 protein. The sample consists of about 88,000 distinct CDR3 sequences, around 3.4% of them appearing once. The chain links TRBV7-2 to TRBJ2-4; TRBD2 might be the D (5 bases). The material sequenced was PBMCs. This TCR was sampled from a woman under 30 with multiple sclerosis. CDR3 nucleotide sequence: TGTGCCAGCAGCAAAGGACTAGCCAAAAACATTCAGTACTTC. Translated: CASSKGLAKNIQYF.